This is a list of T cell receptor beta chains from one sample in a study of cytomegalovirus exposure and HLA in healthy donors. The table came from immunoSEQ multiplex PCR; TCRdb's copy has only in-frame clones and leaves some out. The sample carries around 110,000 clones, 81% recorded once. The sample consisted of PBMCs. The receptors derive from a man younger than 45 in good health and CMV-seronegative. Both conserved end residues are part of each CDR3. D genes are given only for firm matches. Size values are once, few and many counts, or a class for expanded clones, and some rows have none.

d_gene | j_gene | v_gene | abundance | CDR3nt | CDR3aa
TRBD1 | TRBJ1-1 | TRBV29-1 | - | TGCAGCGTTAACAGGGGAAGCACTGAAGCTTTCTTT | CSVNRGSTEAFF
- | TRBJ2-3 | TRBV4-1 | - | TGCGCCAGCAGCCAAGATTCCCCCCCAGTTTTTAGCACAGATACGCAGTATTTT | CASSQDSPPVFSTDTQYF
TRBD2 | TRBJ2-1 | TRBV18 | - | TGTGCCAGCTCATTCACTAGCGGGAGCTCCTACAATGAGCAGTTCTTC | CASSFTSGSSYNEQFF
TRBD1 | TRBJ2-7 | TRBV11-2 | - | TGTGCCAGCAGCTTTACAGGGGGAGTAGGCGAGCAGTACTTC | CASSFTGGVGEQYF
TRBD2 | TRBJ2-1 | TRBV6-1 | - | TGTGCCAGCAGTGAAGTAGCGGGCTACAATGAGCAGTTCTTC | CASSEVAGYNEQFF
- | TRBJ1-6 | TRBV29-1 | - | TGCAGCGTTTCCAGCTCCTATAATTCACCCCTCCACTTT | CSVSSSYNSPLHF
TRBD1 | TRBJ1-4 | TRBV2 | - | TGTGCCAGCGGATCACAGGGGGCAGGAGAAAAACTGTTTTTT | CASGSQGAGEKLFF
TRBD1 | TRBJ1-1 | TRBV29-1 | - | TGCAGCGTCGCAGGGGGCGCGGAAACTGAAGCTTTCTTT | CSVAGGAETEAFF
- | TRBJ1-5 | TRBV7-8 | - | TGTGCCAGCAGCCCTACAGGGAATCAGCCCCAGCATTTT | CASSPTGNQPQHF
TRBD2 | TRBJ2-1 | TRBV11-3 | - | TGTGCCAGCAGCCCGGGGGGAGAGCAGTTCTTC | CASSPGGEQFF
- | TRBJ2-3 | TRBV5-4 | - | TGTGCCAGCAGCTTGGTAGATACAGATACGCAGTATTTT | CASSLVDTDTQYF
- | TRBJ2-7 | TRBV18 | - | TGTGCCAGCTCGTCCGCGGGACTCACGAGGGGCGAGCAGTACTTC | CASSSAGLTRGEQYF
TRBD1 | TRBJ1-2 | TRBV7-2 | few | TGTGCCAGCAGCTCCAGGGGGTCCCCGGGTGGCTACACCTTC | CASSSRGSPGGYTF
- | TRBJ2-5 | TRBV11-2 | - | TGTGCCAGCAGCTTAGGGGCAGCCCAAGAGACCCAGTACTTC | CASSLGAAQETQYF
- | TRBJ2-1 | TRBV18 | - | TGTGCCAGCTCACCGGGCCAGAGCTCCTACAATGAGCAGTTCTTC | CASSPGQSSYNEQFF
TRBD1 | TRBJ1-3 | TRBV11-2 | - | TGTGCCAGCAGCCCAACAGGGGTTGGAAACACCATATATTTT | CASSPTGVGNTIYF
TRBD2 | TRBJ2-1 | TRBV9 | - | TGTGCCAGCAGCGACCCGGGGGATAGCGGGACGAATGAGCAGTTCTTC | CASSDPGDSGTNEQFF
TRBD1 | TRBJ2-7 | TRBV6-5 | - | TGTGCCAGCAGTTACTCGGGACAGTCCTACGAGCAGTACTTC | CASSYSGQSYEQYF
- | TRBJ1-2 | TRBV30 | - | TGTGCCTGGAGTGTTCAGGTTCTCTATGGCTACACCTTC | CAWSVQVLYGYTF
- | TRBJ1-1 | TRBV5-6 | - | TGTGCCAGCAGCTTGGGGGGGCGGAACACTGAAGCTTTCTTT | CASSLGGRNTEAFF
- | TRBJ2-7 | TRBV5-6 | - | TGTGCCAGCAGCCTGAGCTCCTACGAGCAGTACTTC | CASSLSSYEQYF
- | TRBJ1-1 | TRBV6-5 | - | TGTGCCAGCAGTCCCGGACACCGCTCCAACACTGAAGCTTTCTTT | CASSPGHRSNTEAFF
- | TRBJ1-1 | TRBV9 | - | TGTGCCAGCAGCGTAGCGGGGGGCCGGACTGAAGCTTTCTTT | CASSVAGGRTEAFF
TRBD1 | TRBJ1-6 | TRBV4-1 | - | TGCGCCAGCAGCCAAGTCGGACAGGCCCGGGGTTCACCCCTCCACTTT | CASSQVGQARGSPLHF
- | TRBJ2-7 | TRBV6-5 | - | TGTGCCAGCAGGGACCGGGACACAGATTACGAGCAGTACTTC | CASRDRDTDYEQYF
TRBD1 | TRBJ2-1 | TRBV9 | - | TGTGCCAGCAGCGCCAGACAGGGTTGGAATGAGCAGTTCTTC | CASSARQGWNEQFF
TRBD2 | TRBJ2-7 | TRBV6-1 | - | TGTGCCAGCAGTTCAGCGGGATTCGGCGAGCAGTACTTC | CASSSAGFGEQYF
- | TRBJ2-2 | TRBV13 | - | TGTGCCAGCAGCTCGGACGTGAGGAGGGGGGAGCTGTTTTTT | CASSSDVRRGELFF
TRBD1 | TRBJ1-5 | TRBV28 | - | TGTGCCAGCAGACAATCCCAGGGACAGTATCAGCCCCAGCATTTT | CASRQSQGQYQPQHF
- | TRBJ2-5 | TRBV11-2 | - | TGTGCCAGCAGCTTCGGACTCGGCAACCAAGAGACCCAGTACTTC | CASSFGLGNQETQYF
- | TRBJ1-2 | TRBV28 | - | TGTGCCAGCAGTGAGTCGGGACCCGGGGGGTATGGCTACACCTTC | CASSESGPGGYGYTF
- | TRBJ2-6 | TRBV29-1 | - | TGCAGCGTTGAGCTGAGTGGGGCCAACGTCCTGACTTTC | CSVELSGANVLTF
- | TRBJ1-2 | TRBV5-1 | - | TGCGCCAGCAGTTCGGGTACCTATGGCTACACCTTC | CASSSGTYGYTF
- | TRBJ2-7 | TRBV6-1 | once | TGTGCCAGCAGTCCCCCTGTTGACACCTCCCACGAGCAGTACTTC | CASSPPVDTSHEQYF
TRBD1 | TRBJ2-7 | TRBV5-1 | - | TGCGCCAGCAGCTTGCCAGGGGGCTACGAGCAGTACTTC | CASSLPGGYEQYF